This paragraph reports one T cell receptor beta chain. Authors' data handling: Using reference gene primer amplification, nucleated cell counts were estimated. Sequencing was performed with immunoSEQ multiplex PCR; in TCRdb, only in-frame clones are kept and a portion is missing. The V and J calls and the clone size are those of that table, but D and trimming were determined from the DNA. This sample has 90,000 or so clones, with 88% found just once. This sample is part of a study of blood T cell repertoires in COVID-19. Whole-study context: T cells, B-cell-depleted T cells, or PBMCs provided the cDNA or gDNA that served as material.

This CDR3 has 15 amino acids. The V gene's germline CDR1 is LNHDA and CDR2 SQIVND (reference sequence). Trimming left V 0 bases short and J 7 bases short, with 13 bases between. This TCR came from a man in his sixties with acute or convalescent COVID-19. Sequences were obtained from peripheral blood. The chain is built from TRBV19 and TRBJ2-4; tentatively, D is TRBD2 (6 bases). The CDR3 DNA reads TGTGCCAGTAGTATAGATTCCGGGAGTTCGAACATTCAGTACTTC. It specifies CASSIDSGSSNIQYF.